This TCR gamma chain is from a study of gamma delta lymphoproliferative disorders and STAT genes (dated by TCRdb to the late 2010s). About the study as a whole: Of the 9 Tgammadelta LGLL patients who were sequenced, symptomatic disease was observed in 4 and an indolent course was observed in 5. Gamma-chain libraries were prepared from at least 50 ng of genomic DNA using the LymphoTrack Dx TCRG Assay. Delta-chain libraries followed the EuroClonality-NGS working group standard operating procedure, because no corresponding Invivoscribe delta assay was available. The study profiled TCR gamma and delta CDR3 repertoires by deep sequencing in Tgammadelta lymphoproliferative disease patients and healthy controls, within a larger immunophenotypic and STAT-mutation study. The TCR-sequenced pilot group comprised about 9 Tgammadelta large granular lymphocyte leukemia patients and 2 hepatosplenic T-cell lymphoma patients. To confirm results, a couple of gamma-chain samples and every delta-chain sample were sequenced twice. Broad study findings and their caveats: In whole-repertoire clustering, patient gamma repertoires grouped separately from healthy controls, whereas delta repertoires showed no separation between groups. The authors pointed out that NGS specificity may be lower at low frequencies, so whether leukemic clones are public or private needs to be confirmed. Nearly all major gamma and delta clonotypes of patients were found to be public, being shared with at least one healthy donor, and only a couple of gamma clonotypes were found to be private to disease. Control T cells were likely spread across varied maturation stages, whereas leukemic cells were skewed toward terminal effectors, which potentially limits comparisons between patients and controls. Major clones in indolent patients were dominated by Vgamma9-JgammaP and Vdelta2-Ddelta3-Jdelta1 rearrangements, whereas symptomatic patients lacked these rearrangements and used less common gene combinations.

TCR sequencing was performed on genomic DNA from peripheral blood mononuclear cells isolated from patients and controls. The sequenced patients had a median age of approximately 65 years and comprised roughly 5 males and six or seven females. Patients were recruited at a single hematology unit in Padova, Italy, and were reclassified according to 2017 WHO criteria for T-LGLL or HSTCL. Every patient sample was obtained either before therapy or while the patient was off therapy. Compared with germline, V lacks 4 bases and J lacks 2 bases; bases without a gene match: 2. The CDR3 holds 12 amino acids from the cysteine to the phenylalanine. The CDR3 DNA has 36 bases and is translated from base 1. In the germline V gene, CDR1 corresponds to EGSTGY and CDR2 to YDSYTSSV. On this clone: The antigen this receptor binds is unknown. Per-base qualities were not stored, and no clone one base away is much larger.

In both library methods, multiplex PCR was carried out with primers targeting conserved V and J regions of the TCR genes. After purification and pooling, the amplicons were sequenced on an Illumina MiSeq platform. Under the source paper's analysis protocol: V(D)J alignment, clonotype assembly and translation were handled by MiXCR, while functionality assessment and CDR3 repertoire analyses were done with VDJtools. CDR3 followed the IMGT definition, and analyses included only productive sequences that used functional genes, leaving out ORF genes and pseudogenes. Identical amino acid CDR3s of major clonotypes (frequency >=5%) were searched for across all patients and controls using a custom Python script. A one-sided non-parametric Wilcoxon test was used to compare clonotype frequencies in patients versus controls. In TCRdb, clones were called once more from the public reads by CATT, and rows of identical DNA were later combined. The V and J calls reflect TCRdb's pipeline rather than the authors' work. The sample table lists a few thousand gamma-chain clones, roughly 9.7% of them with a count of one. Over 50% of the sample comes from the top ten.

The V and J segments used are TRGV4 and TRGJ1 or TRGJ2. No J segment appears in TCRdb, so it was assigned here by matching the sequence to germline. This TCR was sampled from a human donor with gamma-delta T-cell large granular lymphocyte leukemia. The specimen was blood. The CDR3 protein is CATWEDYYKKLF. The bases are TGTGCCACCTGGGAGGATTATTATAAGAAACTCTTT.